The 10 T cell receptor beta chains below were found in one sample sequenced in a study of cytomegalovirus exposure and HLA in healthy donors. Both 60 Vbeta primers and 13 Jbeta primers went into the PCR. Data came from immunoSEQ multiplex PCR; TCRdb stores just in-frame clones and leaves some out. This table has about 170,000 clones, about 85% appearing once. Sequenced sample: PBMCs. The receptors here all came from a man aged 18 to 35 in good health and CMV-seropositive.

The rearrangement joins TRBV6-5 to TRBJ2-3; D gene uncertain. CDR1 is MNHEY and CDR2 is SVGAGI in the germline V gene. Trimming left V 6 bases short and J 0 bases short, with 7 bases between. This CDR3 is 13 amino acids long. CDR3 bases: TGTGCCAGCAGCATGAGTAGCACAGATACGCAGTATTTT. It is translated as CASSMSSTDTQYF.

The chain joins TRBV5-6 to TRBJ1-4; D is ambiguous. The V gene lost 0 bases and the J gene lost 8 bases, with 14 bases spanning the gap. The CDR3 is 15 residues long. The germline V gene encodes CDR1 SGHDT and CDR2 YYEEEE. CDR3 in DNA: TGTGCCAGCAGCTTGGGGCCGGGGTCGTTCGAAAAACTGTTTTTT. This translates into CASSLGPGSFEKLFF.

The V call is TRBV6-6, the J call TRBJ2-3, with D hard to call. CDR1 MNHNY and CDR2 SVGAGI come from the germline V gene (reference sequence). Trimming pared 2 bases from V and 0 bases from J, leaving 3 bases between. This CDR3 contains 13 residues. The CDR3 protein is CASSYQSTDTQYF. In nucleotides, the CDR3 is TGTGCCAGCAGTTACCAAAGCACAGATACGCAGTATTTT.

This clone turned up a few times. The chain recombines TRBV4-3 with TRBJ2-7; D unclear. V was trimmed by 6 bases and J by 0 bases, leaving 18 bases between them. From germline, CDR1 is LGHNA and CDR2 YSLEER. The CDR3 runs 16 residues. The CDR3 coding sequence is TGCGCCAGCAGTCGATTTTACAATCAACGCTCCTACGAGCAGTACTTC. Its protein product is CASSRFYNQRSYEQYF.

The chain carries TRBV2 and TRBJ1-2, with D hard to call. V dropped 10 bases and J dropped 1 base, with 7 bases sitting between them. The CDR3 is 11 amino acids. Looked up from germline, CDR1 is SNHLY and CDR2 is FYNNEI. The CDR3 DNA is TGTGCCACCGTCGTTAACTATGGCTACACCTTC. Encoded protein: CATVVNYGYTF.

This chain links TRBV19 with TRBJ2-7, with D possibly being TRBD2 (5 bases). Trimming shortened V by 3 bases and J by 0 bases, and 15 bases separated the two germline ends. Per the germline V gene, CDR1 is LNHDA and CDR2 is SQIVND (reference sequence). CDR3 length: 16 residues. The CDR3 loop is CASSMGSGLSSYEQYF. CDR3 DNA sequence: TGTGCCAGTAGTATGGGGTCAGGACTTAGCTCCTACGAGCAGTACTTC.

CDR3 sequence: CASSQTGWPTETQYF. Here the CDR3 DNA reads TGTGCCAGCAGTCAAACAGGGTGGCCAACAGAGACCCAGTACTTC. V gene TRBV27 combines with J gene TRBJ2-5; D is perhaps TRBD1 (6 bases). Trimming pared 5 bases from V and 4 bases from J, leaving 17 bases between. The CDR3 extends over 15 amino acids. Per germline, CDR1 MNHEY and CDR2 SMNVEV (reference sequence).

J is TRBJ2-3 and V is TRBV9; D is uncertain. The CDR3 covers 13 residues. Germline V CDR1 and CDR2: SGDLS, YYNGEE. The V end was cut by 4 bases, the J end by 0 bases, with 6 bases between. CDR3 DNA sequence: TGTGCCAGCAGCCTGAGGAGCACAGATACGCAGTATTTT. Translation: CASSLRSTDTQYF.

This clone has just one count. This sequence joins TRBV5-4 and TRBJ1-2; 7 positions match TRBD1. The CDR3 has 14 amino acids. Trimming at V came to 4 bases and at J to 4 bases, leaving 7 bases not matched to a gene. Germline values: CDR1 SGHNT, CDR2 YYREEE (reference sequence). CDR3 residues: CASSVQGLIYGYTF. The CDR3 DNA reads as TGTGCCAGCAGCGTACAGGGGTTAATCTATGGCTACACCTTC.

This clone was picked up a small number of times. The chain uses TRBV4-2 and TRBJ2-1; D uncertain. V was cut by 0 bases and J by 9 bases, with 12 bases left in between. The CDR3 runs to 14 residues. The germline gives CDR1 LGHNA, CDR2 YNFKEQ. The CDR3 region is CASSQEVGFSEQFF. The CDR3 DNA reads TGTGCCAGCAGCCAAGAAGTCGGGTTTAGTGAGCAGTTCTTC.